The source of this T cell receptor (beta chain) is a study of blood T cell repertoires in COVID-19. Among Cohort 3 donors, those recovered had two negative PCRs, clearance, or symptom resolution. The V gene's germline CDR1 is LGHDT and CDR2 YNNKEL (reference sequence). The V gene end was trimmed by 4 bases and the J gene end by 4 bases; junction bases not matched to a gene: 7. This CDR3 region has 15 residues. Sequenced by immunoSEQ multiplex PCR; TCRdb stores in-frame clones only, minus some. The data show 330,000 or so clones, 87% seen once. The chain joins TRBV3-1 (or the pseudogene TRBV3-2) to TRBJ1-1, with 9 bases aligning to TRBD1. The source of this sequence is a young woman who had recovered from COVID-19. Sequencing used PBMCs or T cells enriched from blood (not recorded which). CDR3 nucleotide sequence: TGTGCCAGCAGCCTTGTTGGGGACAGGGTCACTGAAGCTTTCTTT. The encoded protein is CASSLVGDRVTEAFF.